This record covers a single T cell receptor (beta chain). Its cognate antigen is unknown. The source of the sample is a study of vaccination effects on CD4 cells after COVID-19. The CDR3 is made up of 16 amino acids. Trimming left V 0 bases short and J 4 bases short, with 14 bases between. The germline V gene has CDR1 SGDLS and CDR2 YYNGEE. The study, taken as a whole, reports: Marked clonal contraction was seen late after vaccination (in both infection- and vaccine-induced clones).

In the ViraFEST assay, antigen-specific CD4+ clonotypes were identified by expansion after peptide-pool stimulation. Following an approximately eleven-day culture, CD4+ T cells were purified. Vaccine recipients lacked prior SARS-CoV-2 infection and had negative nucleocapsid antibodies. With around 10 ug/ml peptides and around 9.6 IU/ml IL-2, 2 million or so PBMC per well were cultured. Half-medium replacement with IL-2 medium occurred on days 3 and 7. Profiling relied on immunoSEQ multiplex PCR, and the TCRdb table lists in-frame clones only, not all of them. The table has roughly 20,000 clones, roughly two thirds seen once.

The chain combines TRBV9 with TRBJ1-3; D is ambiguous. Sample: CD4+ T cells from PBMCs cultured with HCoV-NL63 spike peptides, taken before COVID-19 vaccination. The source is a human donor who received a COVID-19 vaccine. DNA of the CDR3: TGTGCCAGCAGCGTAGCAGATGGAGCGACGGGAAACACCATATATTTT. This sequence encodes CASSVADGATGNTIYF.